This T cell receptor (beta chain) was obtained from a study of blood T cell repertoires in COVID-19. Germline V gives CDR1 MNHEY, CDR2 SMNVEV (reference sequence). The CDR3 contains 16 residues. Deletions cut 2 bases from V and 4 bases from J, with 15 bases between. TCRdb's table, derived via immunoSEQ multiplex PCR, lists solely in-frame clones and lacks some. The profile shows 250,000 to 300,000 clones, just under 90% of them singletons. The chain links TRBV27 to TRBJ1-5, with D perhaps TRBD1 (5 bases). This sequence originates from a woman in her sixties who had recovered from COVID-19. Material for sequencing was PBMCs or T cells enriched from blood (not recorded which). DNA of the CDR3: TGTGCCAGCAGTTTACAGGGTCCTTATGGGAATCAGCCCCAGCATTTT. This encodes CASSLQGPYGNQPQHF.